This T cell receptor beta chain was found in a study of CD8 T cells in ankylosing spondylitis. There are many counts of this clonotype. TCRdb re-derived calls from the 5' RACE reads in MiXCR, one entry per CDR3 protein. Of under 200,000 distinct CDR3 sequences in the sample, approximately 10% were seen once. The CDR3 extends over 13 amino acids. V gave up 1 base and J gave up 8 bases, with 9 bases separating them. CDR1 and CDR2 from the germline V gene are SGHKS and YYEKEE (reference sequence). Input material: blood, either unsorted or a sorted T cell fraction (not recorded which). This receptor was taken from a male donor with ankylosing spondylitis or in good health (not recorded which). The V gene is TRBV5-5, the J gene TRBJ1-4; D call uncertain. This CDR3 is CASSLPTDEKLFF. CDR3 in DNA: TGTGCCAGCAGCTTGCCCACAGACGAAAAACTGTTTTTT. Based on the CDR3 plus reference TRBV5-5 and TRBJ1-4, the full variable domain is DAGVTQSPTHLIKTRGQQVTLRCSPISGHKSVSWYQQVLGQGPQFIFQYYEKEERGRGNFPDRFSARQFPNYSSELNVNALLLGDSALYLCASSLPTDEKLFFGSGTQLSVL.